This T cell receptor beta chain stems from a study of T cell responses to AZD1222 COVID-19 vaccine. TCRdb's copy holds only in-frame clones and misses some; the assay was immunoSEQ multiplex PCR. The sample yields approximately 150,000 clones, about 92% seen once. Some second doses came at about 4 weeks and others at about 12 weeks; these were pooled. This sequence originates from an adult who received the AZD1222 COVID-19 vaccine. Here the sequenced sample was peripheral blood, taken 28 days after the second AZD1222 dose.

The CDR3 nucleotides are TGTGCCACCACAAAAAAAACCGGGACAGGGGAGGCCTATGGCTACACCTTC. As protein: CATTKKTGTGEAYGYTF. The rearrangement uses TRBV21-1 and TRBJ1-2; the table's D gene call, TRBD1, was not cross checked with the DNA. TRBV21-1 corresponds to a pseudogene. The CDR3 loop spans 17 amino acids.